The clone carrying this T cell receptor (beta chain) occurred a few times. Its specificity is unknown. The data derive from a study of T cells after yellow fever vaccination. Turning to the study itself: Low-cell-number fractions were prepared with SMART-Seq v4 Ultra Low Input.

TCRdb reprocessed the 5' RACE reads via MiXCR and lists one record per CDR3 protein. The table lists around 500,000 distinct CDR3 sequences, around a fifth of them singletons. Study-level results: Abundant clonotypes (contaminants from the bulk population) could be present in FACS-sorted repertoires. Only a minor proportion of clonotypes was detected across both CD4 and CD8 compartments. Among primary-vaccination clones, most reappeared after the booster, at 95% to 96% for CD4 and 88% for CD8.

This sample comprised PBMCs, obtained around 3 weeks after the first yellow fever vaccination. This TCR derives from a man younger than 30 who received the YFV17D yellow fever vaccine.

DNA of the CDR3: TGTGCCAGCAGCCCGGGACAGGGTCACAACACTGAAGCTTTCTTT. Translation gives CASSPGQGHNTEAFF. This chain joins TRBV5-5 and TRBJ1-1, with 9 nucleotides matching TRBD1. In germline, CDR1 is SGHKS, CDR2 YYEKEE (reference sequence). Trimming at V came to 4 bases and at J to 2 bases, leaving 6 bases not matched to a gene. This CDR3 is built from 15 residues.